Sequencing of this T cell receptor (beta chain) was carried out in a study of PD-L1 blockade in urothelial cancer. Profiled with immunoSEQ multiplex PCR; TCRdb holds only in-frame clones, not every one. The sample holds more than 15,000 clones; roughly 90% are singletons and the top ten take 5.9%. This clone qualifies as large (0.1 to 1%). CDR1 SGDLS and CDR2 YYNGEE come from the germline V gene. V was clipped by 2 bases and J by 5 bases, with 14 bases between them. This CDR3 has 14 amino acids. V is TRBV9 and J is TRBJ2-7, with no clear D. Sequenced here: PBMCs, sampled around atezolizumab (anti-PD-L1) treatment. The receptor was derived from a man between 45 and 60 years old with urothelial cancer. CDR3 loop: CASSVAGSMDEQYF. In DNA, the CDR3 is TGTGCCAGCAGCGTCGCAGGATCAATGGACGAGCAGTACTTC.